This entry lists 20 T cell receptor beta chains sequenced from one sample in a study of CD8 T cells in ankylosing spondylitis (dated by TCRdb to about 2017). Receptor amplification or capture employed 5' RACE. Data came from an Illumina HiSeq 2500. TCRdb reran the public reads through fastp at Q25 and MiXCR, keeping productive beta chains. Rows merge per CDR3 protein into single entries with the most common DNA and genes. This sample lists about 140,000 distinct CDR3 sequences; 7% to 10% were detected once. More than 7% of the sample is taken by the ten largest. Sequencing was carried out using synovial fluid, either unsorted or a sorted T cell fraction (not recorded which). All receptors derive from a male donor with ankylosing spondylitis.

This clonotype was seen only a few times. The V and J genes are TRBV7-9 and TRBJ1-4; a possible D gene is TRBD1 (5 bases). Germline CDR1 and CDR2: SEHNR and FQNEAQ (reference sequence). CDR3 length: 15 amino acids. Trimming took 2 bases from V and 4 from J, leaving 11 bases between them. The CDR3 loop reads CASSLMAGRNEKLFF. The DNA for the CDR3 is TGTGCCAGCAGCTTAATGGCAGGGCGTAATGAAAAACTGTTTTTT. Supplemented by reference TRBV7-9 and TRBJ1-4, the full variable domain reads DTGVSQNPRHKITKRGQNVTFRCDPISEHNRLYWYRQTLGQGPEFLTYFQNEAQLEKSRLLSDRFSAERPKGSFSTLEIQRTEQGDSAMYLCASSLMAGRNEKLFFGSGTQLSVL.

This clonotype was found a few times. This sequence joins TRBV2 and TRBJ2-3; D is ambiguous. CDR1 SNHLY and CDR2 FYNNEI come from the germline V gene. V was pared by 4 bases and J by 5 bases, with 10 bases between. The CDR3 totals 13 residues. CDR3 loop: CASSGTLGDTQYF. CDR3 in DNA: TGTGCCAGCAGTGGAACTCTGGGAGATACGCAGTATTTT.

This clonotype was seen repeatedly, ten times or more. The chain has TRBV20-1 and TRBJ2-5; D may be TRBD2 (6 bases). This CDR3 contains 13 residues. In germline, CDR1 is DFQATT, CDR2 SNEGSKA (reference sequence). The chain's CDR3 is CRLRGNGGETQYF. CDR3 nucleotide sequence: TGCAGACTCCGGGGAAACGGGGGAGAGACCCAGTACTTC.

The gene calls are TRBV5-4 and TRBJ2-6; TRBD1 or TRBD2 may be the D gene (5 bases each). Between the trimmed V and J ends, which lost 7 bases and 0 bases, there was a span of 11 bases. This CDR3 has 15 amino acids. CDR1 SGHNT and CDR2 YYREEE come from the germline V gene (reference sequence). CDR3 coding DNA: TGTGCCAGCCCCGAGGGGACCTCTGGGGCCAACGTCCTGACTTTC. Amino acids: CASPEGTSGANVLTF.

The chain links TRBV7-2 to TRBJ1-4; D unresolved. The CDR3 sequence is 14 residues long. Trimming pared 3 bases from V and 2 bases from J, leaving 7 bases between. Germline CDR1 is SGHTA and CDR2 is FQGNSA. CDR3 residues: CASSFTGTNEKLFF. In DNA, the CDR3 is TGTGCCAGCAGCTTCACCGGTACTAATGAAAAACTGTTTTTT. The whole variable domain, filled in from reference TRBV7-2 and TRBJ1-4, reads GAGVSQSPSNKVTEKGKDVELRCDPISGHTALYWYRQSLGQGLEFLIYFQGNSAPDKSGLPSDRFSAERTGGSVSTLTIQRTQQEDSAVYLCASSFTGTNEKLFFGSGTQLSVL.

This clonotype was found many times. The chain is built from TRBV5-6 and TRBJ2-1, with 8 positions matching TRBD2. The CDR3 loop spans 15 amino acids. The germline gives CDR1 SGHDT, CDR2 YYEEEE. V shed 5 bases and J 4 bases; nucleotides not matched to a gene: 8. DNA for the CDR3: TGTGCCAGCAGTCTGGGTAGCGGGGTTTACAATGAGCAGTTCTTC. Residues: CASSLGSGVYNEQFF.

The chain has TRBV20-1 and TRBJ2-1, with D unresolved. From germline, CDR1 is DFQATT and CDR2 SNEGSKA (reference sequence). The CDR3 totals 14 residues. V was shortened by 3 bases and J by 0 bases, with 9 bases between the two germline ends. The CDR3 DNA reads as TGCAGTGCTAGGCAGCCAGTCTCCTACAATGAGCAGTTCTTC. Translation: CSARQPVSYNEQFF.

This clonotype was counted ten times or more. V is TRBV6-5 and J is TRBJ2-2; D possibly corresponds to TRBD2 (6 bases). V gave up 2 bases and J gave up 2 bases, with 12 bases separating them. Germline assignment: CDR1 MNHEY and CDR2 SVGAGI. This CDR3 contains 16 residues. The CDR3 DNA follows: TGTGCCAGCAGTTACAGGGACTGGGAAAACACCGGGGAGCTGTTTTTT. As protein: CASSYRDWENTGELFF.

This clonotype was recorded a few times. The V gene is TRBV6-2 or TRBV6-3, the J gene TRBJ2-1; a weak D match, TRBD1 (5 bases). V lost 6 bases, J lost 7 bases, and 13 bases lay in between. This CDR3 region has 13 residues. Germline assignment: CDR1 MNHEY and CDR2 SVGEGT. CDR3 residues: CASRRTGANEQFF. CDR3 DNA: TGTGCCAGCAGACGCACTGGGGCAAATGAGCAGTTCTTC.

There are a few counts of this clonotype. The chain recombines TRBV4-3 with TRBJ2-7; 8 bases agree with TRBD1. This CDR3 is built from 15 residues. Per germline, CDR1 LGHNA and CDR2 YSLEER. Unmatched junction bases numbered 8, after V lost 2 bases and J lost 5 bases. In DNA, the CDR3 is TGCGCCAGCAGCCAACGTAGGACAGGGACGAACGAGCAGTACTTC. Encoded protein: CASSQRRTGTNEQYF.

This clonotype has a handful of counts. CDR3 sequence: CASSYRTGTGGDYGYTF. CDR3 in DNA: TGTGCCAGCAGTTACAGGACGGGAACAGGGGGCGACTATGGCTACACCTTC. V usage is TRBV6-5 and J usage is TRBJ1-2; 9 nucleotides agree with TRBD1. The CDR3 spans 17 residues. V was clipped by 2 bases and J by 3 bases; unmatched bases: 10. Germline-derived CDR1 and CDR2 are MNHEY and SVGAGI.

The V gene is TRBV7-6, the J gene TRBJ2-5; 8 bases map to TRBD2. The CDR3 loop spans 16 amino acids. The J segment lost 2 bases and the V segment lost 7 bases, leaving 12 bases of the junction unmatched. Germline CDR1 reads SGHVS; CDR2 reads FNYEAQ. This CDR3 reads CASTTGGGQPQETQYF. The CDR3 DNA reads TGTGCCAGCACCACGGGGGGGGGACAACCACAAGAGACCCAGTACTTC.

This clonotype has only a few counts. The rearrangement uses TRBV6-5 and TRBJ2-4; 12 nucleotides match TRBD1. Germline V gene lookup returns CDR1 MNHEY and CDR2 SVGAGI. This CDR3 comprises 17 residues. The trim removed 2 bases at V and 6 bases at J, leaving 8 bases unmatched. The CDR3 DNA reads as TGTGCCAGCAGTTACCCCAACGGGACAGGGGGCACAAACATTCAGTACTTC. Protein sequence: CASSYPNGTGGTNIQYF.

This clonotype appeared a few times. This sequence joins TRBV6-1 and TRBJ2-7; D gene ambiguous. The CDR3 extends over 14 amino acids. Trimming left V 6 bases short and J 0 bases short, with 12 bases between. Germline V lookup: CDR1 MNHNS, CDR2 SASEGT. The CDR3 DNA is TGTGCCAGCAGATCCCCGGGCGTCTCCTACGAGCAGTACTTC. It yields the protein CASRSPGVSYEQYF.

V is TRBV7-2 and J is TRBJ1-2, with D unresolved. Deletions cut 5 bases from V and 5 bases from J, with 12 bases between. The germline CDR1 and CDR2 sequences are SGHTA and FQGNSA. The CDR3 extends over 13 amino acids. This CDR3 is CASSGSNAYGYTF. CDR3 nucleotide sequence: TGTGCCAGCAGCGGTAGTAACGCTTATGGCTACACCTTC.

This clonotype was counted ten times or more. The V and J genes are TRBV12-3 or TRBV12-4 and TRBJ1-1; D is uncertain. The CDR3 runs 13 residues. The V end was cut by 2 bases, the J end by 1 base, with 5 bases between. The chain's CDR3 is CASSLSANTEAFF. The CDR3 bases are TGTGCCAGCAGTTTATCAGCGAACACTGAAGCTTTCTTT.

This clonotype was picked up many times. The V gene is TRBV20-1, the J gene TRBJ2-1; 7 bases are shared with TRBD2. From germline, CDR1 is DFQATT and CDR2 SNEGSKA (reference sequence). The CDR3 contains 14 residues. V was pared by 0 bases and J by 5 bases, with 4 bases of the junction left unmatched. CDR3 sequence reads: CSARELARNNEQFF. In nucleotides, the CDR3 is TGCAGTGCTAGAGAACTAGCGAGAAACAATGAGCAGTTCTTC.

This clonotype was detected only a few times. The J gene is TRBJ2-3, the V gene TRBV18; 10 positions agree with TRBD2. CDR3 length equals 14 residues. Germline V gene data show CDR1 as KGHSH and CDR2 as LQKENI. With 6 bases clipped from V and 3 bases from J, the junction kept 3 bases outside the gene matches. CDR3 coding DNA: TGTGCCAGCTCCCCTAGCGGGGGTACAGATACGCAGTATTTT. Protein sequence: CASSPSGGTDTQYF.

V and J are TRBV27 and TRBJ1-6, with 7 nucleotides matching TRBD1. Trimming took 4 bases from V and 9 from J; bases not matched to a gene: 3. The CDR3 covers 13 residues. Germline V gene sequence: CDR1 MNHEY, CDR2 SMNVEV (reference sequence). In nucleotides, the CDR3 is TGTGCCAGCAGTTCCAGGGGGGTTTCACCCCTCCACTTT. It is translated as CASSSRGVSPLHF.

This clonotype was counted at least ten times. V is TRBV20-1 and J is TRBJ1-5; perhaps TRBD1 as D (6 bases). The ends were cut back, 3 bases at V and 7 bases at J, with 13 bases in the middle. This CDR3 has 13 residues. Germline CDR1 and CDR2: DFQATT and SNEGSKA (reference sequence). CDR3 protein: CSASGQTWQPQHF. The CDR3 nucleotides are TGCAGTGCTAGCGGACAGACTTGGCAGCCCCAGCATTTT.